This T cell receptor (beta chain) was obtained from a study of T-cell reconstitution after alpha-beta-depleted transplantation in children. Study results and limitations: T-cell counts and diversity were attributed mostly to newly produced T cells one year after transplant. High day-60 TCRbeta diversity in some patients came from surviving recipient T cells and thymic progenitors.

Remarks on this clonotype: Its antigen is still unknown.

Library preparation (for TCRbeta) was performed with unique molecular identifiers. TCRdb re-called the PCR reads with MiXCR, one entry per CDR3 protein. The repertoire holds approximately 490,000 distinct CDR3 sequences, with about 10% as singletons. The CDR3 covers 15 residues. Germline CDR1 is GTSNPN and CDR2 is SVGIG (reference sequence). V was cut by 3 bases and J by 2 bases, with 14 bases left in between. The genes are TRBV30 and TRBJ1-5; TRBD1 is a possible D gene (6 bases). The source material was PBMCs, sampled before TCRalphabeta/CD19-depleted stem cell transplant. This receptor was identified in a child aged 2 to 15 with inherited bone marrow failure, due to receive a stem cell transplant. The CDR3 here is CAWSQGLQGNQPQHF. The CDR3 region has the DNA TGTGCCTGGAGCCAGGGGCTGCAAGGCAATCAGCCCCAGCATTTT.